This TCR beta chain comes out of a study of early T cells in non-severe SARS-CoV-2 infection. With V trimmed by 5 bases and J by 8 bases, 9 bases remained unmatched. The CDR3 contains 14 residues. CDR1 LGHNA and CDR2 YSLEER come from the germline V gene. TCRdb passed the 5' RACE reads through MiXCR, listing each CDR3 protein once. The data show 70,000 or so distinct CDR3 sequences, roughly an eighth seen once. This clonotype has ten or more counts. The genes are TRBV4-3 and TRBJ2-1; 7 nucleotides agree with TRBD2. The source is an adult who was a healthcare worker with PCR-confirmed SARS-CoV-2 infection or an uninfected control (not recorded which). Sequencing was done on a sample of whole blood. The chain's CDR3 is CASSSKRGGDEQFF. The CDR3 nucleotides read TGCGCCAGCAGCTCAAAGAGGGGAGGGGATGAGCAGTTCTTC.